This T cell receptor (beta chain) was identified during a study of T cell responses to AZD1222 COVID-19 vaccine. Study conclusions and caveats: Donors were mostly white British, more females; clonal diversity possibly underestimated.

From germline, CDR1 is MDHEN and CDR2 SYDVKM. V lost 7 bases, J lost 0 bases, and 16 bases lay in between. The CDR3 is made up of 15 amino acids. For this clone: What it binds is unknown.

TCRdb's table, derived via immunoSEQ multiplex PCR, lists solely in-frame clones and lacks some. The table lists about 92,000 clones, about 90% of them singletons. The genes are TRBV28 and TRBJ2-7; possible D gene TRBD2, 5 bases. The material was peripheral blood, obtained on day 0 of AZD1222 vaccination. The receptor was isolated from an adult in good health. CDR3 nucleotides: TGTGCCAGCACCACGGACTTTGCCCTCTCCTACGAGCAGTACTTC. It specifies CASTTDFALSYEQYF.